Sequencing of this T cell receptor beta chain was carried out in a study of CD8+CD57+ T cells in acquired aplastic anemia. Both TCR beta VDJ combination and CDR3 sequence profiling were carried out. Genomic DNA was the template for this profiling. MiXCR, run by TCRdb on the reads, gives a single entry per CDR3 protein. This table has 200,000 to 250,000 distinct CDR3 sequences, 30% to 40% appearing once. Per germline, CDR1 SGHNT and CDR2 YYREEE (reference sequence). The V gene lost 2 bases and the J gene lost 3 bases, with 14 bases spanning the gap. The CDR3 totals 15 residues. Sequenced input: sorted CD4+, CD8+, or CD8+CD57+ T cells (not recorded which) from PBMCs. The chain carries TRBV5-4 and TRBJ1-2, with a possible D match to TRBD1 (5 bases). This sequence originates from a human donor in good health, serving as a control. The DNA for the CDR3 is TGTGCCAGCAGCTTTCCTACGACAGATTACTATGGCTACACCTTC. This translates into CASSFPTTDYYGYTF.